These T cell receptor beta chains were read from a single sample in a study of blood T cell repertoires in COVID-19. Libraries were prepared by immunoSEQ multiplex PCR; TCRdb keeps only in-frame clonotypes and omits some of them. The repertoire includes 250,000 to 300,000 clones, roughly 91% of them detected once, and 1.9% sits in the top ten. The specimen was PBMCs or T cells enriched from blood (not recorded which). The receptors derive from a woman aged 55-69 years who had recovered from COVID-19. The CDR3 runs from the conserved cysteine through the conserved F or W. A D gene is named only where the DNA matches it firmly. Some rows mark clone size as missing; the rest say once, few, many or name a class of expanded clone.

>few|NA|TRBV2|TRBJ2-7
CASRGLREQYF
TGTGCCAGCAGGGGGCTGAGGGAGCAGTACTTC
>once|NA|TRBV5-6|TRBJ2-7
CASSSGSGAYEQYF
TGTGCCAGCAGCTCCGGCTCGGGGGCCTACGAGCAGTACTTC
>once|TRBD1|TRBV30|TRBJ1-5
CAWSIGQGNQPQHF
TGTGCCTGGAGTATAGGACAGGGCAATCAGCCCCAGCATTTT
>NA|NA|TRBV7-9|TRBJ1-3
CASSFQGSGNTIYF
TGTGCCAGCAGCTTCCAGGGCTCTGGAAACACCATATATTTT
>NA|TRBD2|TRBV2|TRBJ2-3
CASSETSGRRASTDTQYF
TGTGCCAGCAGTGAGACTAGCGGGAGAAGAGCTAGCACAGATACGCAGTATTTT
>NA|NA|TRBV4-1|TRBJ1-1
CASSQRPRGRLDTEAFF
TGCGCCAGCAGCCAACGTCCTAGGGGCCGATTGGACACTGAAGCTTTCTTT
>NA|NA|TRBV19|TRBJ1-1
CASSTLQTGITEAFF
TGTGCCAGTAGTACCTTACAGACGGGGATCACTGAAGCTTTCTTT
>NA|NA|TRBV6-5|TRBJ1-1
CASSSTGTEAFF
TGTGCCAGCAGTTCTACAGGCACTGAAGCTTTCTTT
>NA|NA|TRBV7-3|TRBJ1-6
CASSLTRGNSPLHF
TGTGCCAGCAGCTTGACTAGGGGTAATTCACCCCTCCACTTT
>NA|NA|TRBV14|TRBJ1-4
CASSPHLEGRGEKLFF
TGTGCCAGCAGCCCTCATCTTGAGGGGAGGGGGGAAAAACTGTTTTTT
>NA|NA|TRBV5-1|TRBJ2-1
CASSVSGEQFF
TGCGCCAGCTCTGTGTCGGGTGAGCAGTTCTTC
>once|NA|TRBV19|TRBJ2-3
CASSPGSPIATDTQYF
TGTGCCAGTAGTCCGGGATCGCCTATTGCCACAGATACGCAGTATTTT
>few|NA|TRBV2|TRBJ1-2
CASSTGESGYTF
TGTGCCAGCAGCACAGGCGAAAGTGGCTACACCTTC
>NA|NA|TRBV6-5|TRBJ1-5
CASNPGGIGQPQHF
TGTGCCAGCAACCCCGGAGGAATCGGTCAGCCCCAGCATTTT
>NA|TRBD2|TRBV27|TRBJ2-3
CASSMTSGRAAAQYF
TGTGCCAGCAGTATGACTAGCGGGAGGGCCGCGGCGCAGTATTTT
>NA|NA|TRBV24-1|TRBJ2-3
CATSDAGPDLDTQYF
TGTGCCACCAGTGATGCGGGCCCGGATCTAGATACGCAGTATTTT
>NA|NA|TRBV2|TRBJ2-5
CASSQTRTAQETQYF
TGTGCCAGCAGTCAAACGCGGACAGCACAAGAGACCCAGTACTTC
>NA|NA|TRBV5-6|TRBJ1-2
CASSQYSYGYTF
TGTGCCAGCAGCCAGTACAGCTATGGCTACACCTTC
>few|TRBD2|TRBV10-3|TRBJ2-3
CAIRAGGTDTQYF
TGTGCCATCAGGGCGGGGGGCACAGATACGCAGTATTTT
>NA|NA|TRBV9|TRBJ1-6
CASSPQGIDSPLHF
TGTGCCAGCAGCCCGCAGGGTATCGATTCACCCCTCCACTTT
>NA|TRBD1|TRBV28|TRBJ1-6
CASSMTGGRNSPLHF
TGTGCCAGCAGTATGACAGGGGGCCGGAATTCACCCCTCCACTTT
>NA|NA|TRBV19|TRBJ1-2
CASNFGANYGYTF
TGTGCCAGTAATTTTGGAGCTAACTATGGCTACACCTTC
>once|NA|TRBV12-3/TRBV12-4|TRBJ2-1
CASSLRGNEQFF
TGTGCCAGCAGTTTACGGGGTAATGAGCAGTTCTTC
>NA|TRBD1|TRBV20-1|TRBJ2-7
CSASKDRVGEQYF
TGCAGTGCTAGTAAGGACAGGGTGGGCGAGCAGTACTTC
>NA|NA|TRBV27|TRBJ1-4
CASCFHYSGVLLRNEKLFF
TGTGCCAGCTGTTTCCACTATTCTGGCGTTCTACTAAGGAACGAAAAACTGTTTTTT
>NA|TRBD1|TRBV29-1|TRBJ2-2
CSVAPGTGDTGELFF
TGCAGCGTTGCCCCCGGGACAGGGGACACCGGGGAGCTGTTTTTT
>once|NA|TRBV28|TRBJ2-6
CASGVPGANVLTF
TGTGCCAGCGGAGTCCCTGGGGCCAACGTCCTGACTTTC
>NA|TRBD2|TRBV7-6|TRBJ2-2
CASRPLTAPLVAGVYFTGELFF
TGTGCCAGCAGGCCTTTAACGGCCCCCTTAGTAGCGGGAGTATATTTTACCGGGGAGCTGTTTTTT
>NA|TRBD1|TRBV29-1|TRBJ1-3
CSVVTIGTGASGNTIYF
TGCAGCGTTGTGACTATCGGGACAGGGGCCTCTGGAAACACCATATATTTT
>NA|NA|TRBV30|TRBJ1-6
CACQTGAGYNSPLHF
TGTGCCTGTCAGACGGGAGCTGGCTATAATTCACCCCTCCACTTT
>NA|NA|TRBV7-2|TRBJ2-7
CASSLAGTYNSYEQYF
TGTGCCAGCAGCTTAGCCGGGACTTATAACTCCTACGAGCAGTACTTC